The rows below give T cell receptor beta chains drawn from one sample of a study of blood T cell repertoires in COVID-19. Some clones are missing from TCRdb's copy, which holds only in-frame ones; the method was immunoSEQ multiplex PCR. This repertoire shows fewer than 350,000 clones, over 75% found once; its top ten account for 9.5%. Sequencing used PBMCs or T cells enriched from blood (not recorded which). Source of these receptors: a woman in her 40s who had recovered from COVID-19. CDR3s include the opening cysteine and the closing phenylalanine or tryptophan. A D gene is named only where the DNA matches it firmly. Not every row has a clone size; where given, it reads once, few, many or a size class.

D	size	V	J	DNA	CDR3
TRBD2	.	TRBV29-1	TRBJ2-3	TGCAGCGTTGCATCTGGCGGGGGGGTCACAGATACGCAGTATTTT	CSVASGGGVTDTQYF
.	.	TRBV5-1	TRBJ1-2	TGCGCCAGCAGCTTGGGACAGCTGAACTATGGCTACACCTTC	CASSLGQLNYGYTF
.	.	TRBV29-1	TRBJ2-5	TGCAGCGCCTCGGGACTTCCGGAATTGGCCCAGTACTTC	CSASGLPELAQYF
TRBD1	.	TRBV18	TRBJ1-2	TGTGCCAGCTCACCTGAGGGGGCACGCTATGGCTACACCTTC	CASSPEGARYGYTF
TRBD2	.	TRBV9	TRBJ2-1	TGTGCCAGCAGCGTAGACAGCCGGACTAGCGGGTACAATGAGCAGTTCTTC	CASSVDSRTSGYNEQFF
.	.	TRBV6-4	TRBJ2-6	TGTGCCAGCAGTGACTCGGGGGGCTCTGGGGCCAACGTCCTGACTTTC	CASSDSGGSGANVLTF
.	once	TRBV9	TRBJ2-3	TGTGCCAGCAGCGTTAGGGCGGGGAACACAGATACGCAGTATTTT	CASSVRAGNTDTQYF
.	.	TRBV28	TRBJ1-1	TGTGCCAGCACCCTCATGGAGGGGAAGGCTTTCTTT	CASTLMEGKAFF
.	once	TRBV12-3/TRBV12-4	TRBJ2-5	TGTGCCAGCAGTATAGGAGTGGAGACCCAGTACTTC	CASSIGVETQYF
TRBD1	.	TRBV30	TRBJ1-6	TGTGCCTGGAGCTCAGGGACAGGGGTTCGGTCACCCCTCCACTTT	CAWSSGTGVRSPLHF
TRBD2	.	TRBV9	TRBJ2-1	TGTGCCAGCAGCGTGGGACTAGGAAAAAACAATGAGCAGTTCTTC	CASSVGLGKNNEQFF
TRBD2	.	TRBV7-9	TRBJ2-1	TGTGCCAGCAGCTCTAACAATCCTGGGCTAGCGGGTTTGTTTCGGGAGCAGTTCTTC	CASSSNNPGLAGLFREQFF
.	.	TRBV5-4	TRBJ2-7	TGTGCCAGCAGCTTACAGGGAAATGTCAACGAGCAGTACTTC	CASSLQGNVNEQYF
TRBD1	.	TRBV19	TRBJ2-2	TGTGCCAGTAGTATCTCAGGGGGACACACCGGGGAGCTGTTTTTT	CASSISGGHTGELFF
TRBD1	once	TRBV28	TRBJ1-1	TGTGCCAGCAGTTTAAGACAGGGTTGGACTGAAGCTTTCTTT	CASSLRQGWTEAFF
.	.	TRBV7-3	TRBJ1-2	TGTGCCAGCAGCCCGACGGGGGGGGCAGATGGCTACACCTTC	CASSPTGGADGYTF
.	.	TRBV6-6	TRBJ1-5	TGTGCCAGCAGCCGCGCCGACAGGCAGCCCCAGCATTTT	CASSRADRQPQHF
TRBD1	.	TRBV10-2	TRBJ2-7	TGCGCCAGCAGGGACAGGGTCTACTACGAGCAGTACTTC	CASRDRVYYEQYF
TRBD1	once	TRBV4-3	TRBJ1-6	TGCGCCAGCAGCCGGAGGGCGGGACAGGGGGCAAATTCACCCCTCCACTTT	CASSRRAGQGANSPLHF
.	.	TRBV5-4	TRBJ2-3	TGTGCCAGCAGCTCTAGAACAGATACGCAGTATTTT	CASSSRTDTQYF
.	.	TRBV24-1	TRBJ2-7	TGTGCCACCAGTGACTCCGGACACCCTAGCTCCTACGAGCAGTACTTC	CATSDSGHPSSYEQYF
TRBD2	.	TRBV3-1/TRBV3-2	TRBJ2-3	TGTGCCAGCGGACTAGCGGGAGTCGGAGATACGCAGTATTTT	CASGLAGVGDTQYF
.	.	TRBV4-3	TRBJ2-7	TGCGCCAGCAGCGACCGGCGGGGATCATACGAGCAGTACTTC	CASSDRRGSYEQYF
.	.	TRBV6-5	TRBJ1-3	TGTGCCAGCACTATACAGGGAACATTTGGAAACACCATATATTTT	CASTIQGTFGNTIYF
TRBD1	.	TRBV4-3	TRBJ1-1	TGCGCCAGCAGCCAGTTCAGGACAGGAGAGAAGAACACTGAAGCTTTCTTT	CASSQFRTGEKNTEAFF
.	.	TRBV6-5	TRBJ2-7	TGTGCCAGCAGCCGAGTATCGCCGGAGCAGTACTTC	CASSRVSPEQYF
TRBD2	.	TRBV7-2	TRBJ2-1	TGTGCCAGCAGCTTGACTAGCGGGAGAGACCACGAGCAGTTCTTC	CASSLTSGRDHEQFF
.	.	TRBV21-1	TRBJ1-1	TGTGCCAGCAGCAACCCACGACAGGGGGCGCGTGTAAGTGAAGCTTTCTTT	CASSNPRQGARVSEAFF
.	.	TRBV15	TRBJ1-5	TGTGCCACCAGCAGGCGTAAAGGGGGGGATAGCAATCAGCCCCAGCATTTT	CATSRRKGGDSNQPQHF
TRBD1	.	TRBV30	TRBJ2-1	TGTGCCTGGAGCGGACAGGATGGGGCAATGGGGCAGTTCTTC	CAWSGQDGAMGQFF
TRBD1	.	TRBV19	TRBJ1-2	TGTGCCAGTAGCTCTAACAGGGGGATCGGTGGCTACACCTTC	CASSSNRGIGGYTF
.	.	TRBV11-3	TRBJ2-2	TGTGCCAGCAGCTTAGATCGAGGAAACACCGGGGAGCTGTTTTTT	CASSLDRGNTGELFF
TRBD1	.	TRBV6-5	TRBJ2-5	TGTGCCAGCAGACAGACAGGGGGTGGAGAGACCCAGTACTTC	CASRQTGGGETQYF
TRBD1	.	TRBV27	TRBJ2-7	TGTGCCAGCAGTCACCGGGACAGATTCTACGAGCAGTACTTC	CASSHRDRFYEQYF
.	.	TRBV4-2	TRBJ1-1	TGTGCCAGCAGCCAAGATTACAGGGCGAACACTGAAGCTTTCTTT	CASSQDYRANTEAFF
.	few	TRBV29-1	TRBJ2-5	TGCAGCCTGAGGCAGGGAGGGACCCAGTACTTC	CSLRQGGTQYF
TRBD2	.	TRBV7-2	TRBJ2-1	TGTGCCAGCAGCTTAGTGAGCGTAGGGCTAGCGGCCTACAATGAGCAGTTCTTC	CASSLVSVGLAAYNEQFF
.	.	TRBV29-1	TRBJ2-6	TGCAGCGTCCGAGGAGTTGGGGCCAACGTCCTGACTTTC	CSVRGVGANVLTF
TRBD1	.	TRBV15	TRBJ2-7	TGTGCCACCAGCTACCTCGGGACAGGGGCCTACGAGCAGTACTTC	CATSYLGTGAYEQYF